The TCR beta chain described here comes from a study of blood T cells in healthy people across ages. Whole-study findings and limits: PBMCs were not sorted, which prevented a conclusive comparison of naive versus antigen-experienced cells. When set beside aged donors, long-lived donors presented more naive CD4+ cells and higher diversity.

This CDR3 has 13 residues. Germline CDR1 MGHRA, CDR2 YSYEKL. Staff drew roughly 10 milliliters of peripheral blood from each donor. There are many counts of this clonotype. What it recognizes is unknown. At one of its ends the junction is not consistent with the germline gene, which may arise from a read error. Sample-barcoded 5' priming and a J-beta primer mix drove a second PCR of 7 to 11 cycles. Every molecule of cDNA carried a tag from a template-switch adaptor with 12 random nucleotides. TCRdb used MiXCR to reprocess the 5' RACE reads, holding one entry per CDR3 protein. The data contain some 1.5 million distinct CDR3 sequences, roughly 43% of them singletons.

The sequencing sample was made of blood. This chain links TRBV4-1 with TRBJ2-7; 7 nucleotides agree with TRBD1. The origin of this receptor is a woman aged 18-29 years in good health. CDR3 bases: TGTGCCAGCAGCCACCGGACAGGCTACGAGCAGTACTTC. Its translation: CASSHRTGYEQYF.